This TCR beta chain came from a study of cytomegalovirus exposure and HLA in healthy donors. Study as a whole: The roughly 120 million unique TCR beta sequences, from about 170 million T cells, were found by an earlier analysis.

Per germline, CDR1 SGHRS and CDR2 YFSETQ. V was pared by 2 bases and J by 2 bases, with 2 bases of the junction left unmatched. This CDR3 comprises 14 residues. The table lists this clone with a count of one. In the PCR, 60 Vbeta and 13 Jbeta primers were used. Original processing notes: Later analysis identified 80 million to 90 million unique TCR beta chains, some 10 million shared. The method was immunoSEQ multiplex PCR; TCRdb's version includes in-frame clones alone and lacks a portion of them. The V and J calls and clone size are taken from that table; D and trimming were inferred from the DNA. Counted here are 110,000 to 150,000 clones, around 82% occurring once; the ten biggest clones make up over 2.5%. Each donor was healthy, and each was a bone marrow donor.

This receptor was obtained from a female donor in good health and CMV-seronegative. This chain connects TRBV5-1 to TRBJ1-1; 8 bases map to TRBD1. Sequenced: PBMCs. The CDR3 nucleotides read TGCGCCAGCAGCTTTGCAGGGGGCAACACTGAAGCTTTCTTT. Translating gives CASSFAGGNTEAFF.